The 7 T cell receptor beta chains below all came from one sample that was sequenced in a study of human T cells and chemical hapten exposure. Using its own MiXCR run on the RACE reads, TCRdb lists one record per CDR3 protein. This sample has about 340,000 distinct CDR3 sequences, with about 7% found just once. Described time point: patch test 1, 2 weeks after DPC sensitization. Treatment meaning: therapeutic diphenylcyclopropenone sensitization with weekly scalp DPC. Sample: whole blood, taken in connection with sensitization to the hapten diphenylcyclopropenone (DPC). The receptors stem from a woman in her late teens or twenties with alopecia areata. Some clones in this sample may be carry-over from other donors' samples.

CDR3 in DNA: TGCGCCAGCAGCTTAAGACAGCAGCGCACAGATACGCAGTATTTT. Residues: CASSLRQQRTDTQYF. The gene calls are TRBV5-1 and TRBJ2-3, with a weak D call TRBD1 (5 bases). This CDR3 has 15 amino acids. Looked up from germline, CDR1 is SGHRS and CDR2 is YFSETQ. Trimming left V 2 bases short and J 1 base short, with 11 bases between.

The V and J genes are TRBV11-2 and TRBJ2-2; 11 bases line up with TRBD2. The CDR3 is 15 residues long. In germline, CDR1 is SGHAT, CDR2 FQNNGV. V lost 4 bases and J lost 3; bases outside the gene matches: 1. The CDR3 spells CASSSLAGDTGELFF. The DNA of the CDR3 is TGTGCCAGCAGCTCACTAGCGGGGGACACCGGGGAGCTGTTTTTT.

This clonotype was counted a few times. The genes are TRBV12-3 or TRBV12-4 and TRBJ1-2; no definite D call. The CDR3 has 11 residues. The germline V and J ends were trimmed by 8 bases and 7 bases, with 11 bases remaining between them. The CDR3 DNA is TGTGCCAGCGCTGGTCGGGGTGGCTACACCTTC. This encodes CASAGRGGYTF.

The V and J genes are TRBV4-1 and TRBJ1-1; D is unclear. Trimming took 2 bases from V and 0 from J, leaving 13 bases between them. Per the germline V gene, CDR1 is MGHRA and CDR2 is YSYEKL. The CDR3 is 16 residues long. The CDR3 loop is CASSQPWAAVNTEAFF. In DNA, the CDR3 is TGCGCCAGCAGCCAACCGTGGGCAGCCGTGAACACTGAAGCTTTCTTT.

This clonotype has a count of ten or more. The chain joins TRBV12-3 or TRBV12-4 to TRBJ1-2; D unclear. V dropped 8 bases and J dropped 7 bases, with 14 bases sitting between them. This CDR3 has 12 amino acids. CDR3 DNA sequence: TGTGCCAGCCAACTTAACTATGGTGGCTACACCTTC. This gives the protein CASQLNYGGYTF.

This clonotype was detected a few times. The V gene is TRBV24-1, the J gene TRBJ2-3; TRBD1 agrees at 8 bases. Germline values: CDR1 KGHDR, CDR2 SFDVKD. This CDR3 comprises 15 residues. V shed 4 bases and J 4 bases; nucleotides not matched to a gene: 6. In DNA form, the CDR3 reads TGTGCCACCAGTGACAGCAGGGGGCCGGCAGATACGCAGTATTTT. Translating it yields CATSDSRGPADTQYF.

In this sample, this clonotype turned up many times. The chain uses TRBV6-2 or TRBV6-3 and TRBJ2-1, with D possibly called TRBD1 or TRBD2 (5 bases each). Trimming pared 2 bases from V and 15 bases from J, leaving 11 bases between. Germline V gene lookup returns CDR1 MNHEY and CDR2 SVGEGT. The CDR3 extends over 11 amino acids. CDR3 sequence: CASSYEAGTFF. CDR3 coding DNA: TGTGCCAGCAGTTACGAGGCAGGGACGTTCTTC.